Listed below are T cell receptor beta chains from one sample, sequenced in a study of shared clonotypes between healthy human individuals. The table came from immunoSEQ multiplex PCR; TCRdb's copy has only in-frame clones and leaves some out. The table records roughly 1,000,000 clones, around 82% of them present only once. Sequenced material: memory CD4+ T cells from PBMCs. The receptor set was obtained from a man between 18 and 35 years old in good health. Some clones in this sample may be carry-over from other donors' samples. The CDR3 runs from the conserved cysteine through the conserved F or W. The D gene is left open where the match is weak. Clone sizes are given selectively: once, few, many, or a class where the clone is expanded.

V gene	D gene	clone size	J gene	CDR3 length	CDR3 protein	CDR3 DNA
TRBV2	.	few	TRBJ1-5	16	CASSPLGVLSNQPQHF	TGTGCCAGCAGCCCCCTGGGGGTCTTGAGCAATCAGCCCCAGCATTTT
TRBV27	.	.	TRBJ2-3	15	CASSSYLRGVDTQYF	TGTGCCAGCAGTAGTTATTTACGGGGTGTAGATACGCAGTATTTT
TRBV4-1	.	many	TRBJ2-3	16	CASSQEGGGRADTQYF	TGCGCCAGCAGCCAAGAGGGGGGAGGTAGGGCAGATACGCAGTATTTT
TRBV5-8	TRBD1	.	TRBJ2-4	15	CASSSQGAGGNIQYF	TGTGCCAGCAGCTCCCAGGGGGCCGGAGGAAACATTCAGTACTTC
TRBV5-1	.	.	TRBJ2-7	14	CASSLIGGSYEQYF	TGCGCCAGCAGCTTGATTGGCGGGTCCTACGAGCAGTACTTC
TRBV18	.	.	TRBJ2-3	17	CASSPPGRGGGTDTQYF	TGTGCCAGCTCACCACCGGGTCGAGGCGGCGGCACAGATACGCAGTATTTT
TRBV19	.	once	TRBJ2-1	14	CASSIGQTYNEQFF	TGTGCCAGTAGTATCGGCCAGACATACAATGAGCAGTTCTTC
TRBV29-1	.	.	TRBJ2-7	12	CSVGGLLYEQYF	TGCAGCGTGGGCGGGTTGCTCTACGAGCAGTACTTC
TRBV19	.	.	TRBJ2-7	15	CASSFTGTTGYEQYF	TGTGCCAGTAGTTTTACAGGGACGACGGGGTACGAGCAGTACTTC
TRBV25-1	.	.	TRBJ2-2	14	CASIDRWSTGELFF	TGTGCCAGCATCGACCGGTGGAGCACCGGGGAGCTGTTTTTT
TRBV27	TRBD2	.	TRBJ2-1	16	CASSFLGLVVGNEQFF	TGTGCCAGCAGTTTTTTGGGACTAGTTGTCGGCAATGAGCAGTTCTTC
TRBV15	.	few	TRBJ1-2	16	CATSRGQGLYLDGYTF	TGTGCCACCAGCAGAGGCCAGGGGCTTTACTTGGATGGCTACACCTTC
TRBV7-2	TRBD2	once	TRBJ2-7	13	CASSPRRENEQYF	TGTGCCAGCAGCCCAAGGCGGGAGAACGAGCAGTACTTC
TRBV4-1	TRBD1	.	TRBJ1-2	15	CASSRIGQARLGYTF	TGCGCCAGCAGCCGGATCGGACAGGCCCGCCTTGGCTACACCTTC
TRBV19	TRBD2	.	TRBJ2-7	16	CASSAPEREGKYEQYF	TGTGCCAGTAGTGCCCCGGAGCGGGAGGGAAAATACGAGCAGTACTTC
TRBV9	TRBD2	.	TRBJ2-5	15	CASSVGGRYQETQYF	TGTGCCAGCAGCGTAGGCGGGAGGTACCAAGAGACCCAGTACTTC
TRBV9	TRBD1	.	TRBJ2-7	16	CASSAHPTGVGYEQYF	TGTGCCAGCAGCGCTCATCCGACAGGGGTCGGCTACGAGCAGTACTTC